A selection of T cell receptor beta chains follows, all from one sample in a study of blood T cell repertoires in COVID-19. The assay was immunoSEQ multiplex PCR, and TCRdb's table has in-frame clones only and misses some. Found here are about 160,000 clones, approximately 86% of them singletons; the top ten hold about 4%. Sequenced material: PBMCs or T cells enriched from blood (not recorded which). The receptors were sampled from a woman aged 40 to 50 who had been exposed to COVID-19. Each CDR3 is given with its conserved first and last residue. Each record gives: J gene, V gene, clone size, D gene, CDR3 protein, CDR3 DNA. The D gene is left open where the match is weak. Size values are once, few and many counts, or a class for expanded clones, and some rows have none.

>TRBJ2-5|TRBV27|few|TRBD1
CASSDYPPGQGAGETQYF
TGTGCCAGCAGCGACTATCCTCCGGGACAGGGGGCCGGAGAGACCCAGTACTTC
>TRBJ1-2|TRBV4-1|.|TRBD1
CASSLQGGQGYTF
TGCGCCAGCAGCCTACAGGGGGGGCAAGGCTACACCTTC
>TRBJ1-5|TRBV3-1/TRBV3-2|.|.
CASSQLQPSGNQPQHF
TGTGCCAGCAGCCAACTACAGCCGTCCGGCAATCAGCCCCAGCATTTT
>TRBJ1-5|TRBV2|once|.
CARDSPIQPQHF
TGTGCCAGAGACAGCCCCATTCAGCCCCAGCATTTT
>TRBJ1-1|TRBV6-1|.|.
CASSERWGASNTEAFF
TGTGCCAGCAGTGAAAGGTGGGGCGCATCGAACACTGAAGCTTTCTTT
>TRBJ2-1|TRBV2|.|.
CASSRVTNEQFF
TGTGCCAGCAGCAGGGTAACCAATGAGCAGTTCTTC
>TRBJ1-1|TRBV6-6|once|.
CASSSNTNTEAFF
TGTGCCAGCAGTTCTAATACGAACACTGAAGCTTTCTTT
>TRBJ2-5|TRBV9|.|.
CASSPGRRETQYF
TGTGCCAGCAGCCCGGGAAGGCGGGAGACCCAGTACTTC
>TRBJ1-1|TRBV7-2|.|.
CASSTQGNTEAFF
TGTGCCAGCAGCACACAGGGAAACACTGAAGCTTTCTTT
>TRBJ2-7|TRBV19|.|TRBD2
CASSMGTSGRTPYEQYF
TGTGCCAGTAGTATGGGGACTAGCGGGAGGACCCCCTACGAGCAGTACTTC
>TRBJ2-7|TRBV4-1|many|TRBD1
CASSQEGTGGSEYF
TGCGCCAGCAGCCAAGAAGGGACAGGGGGTTCTGAGTACTTC
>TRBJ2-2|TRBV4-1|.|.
CASSSGYTGELFF
TGCGCCAGCAGTTCGGGGTACACCGGGGAGCTGTTTTTT
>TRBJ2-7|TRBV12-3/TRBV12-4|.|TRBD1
CASSTGQGPYF
TGTGCCAGCAGTACGGGACAGGGGCCGTACTTC
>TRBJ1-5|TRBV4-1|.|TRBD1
CASSQGPWTGGDSNQPQHF
TGCGCCAGCAGCCAAGGCCCCTGGACAGGGGGAGATAGCAATCAGCCCCAGCATTTT
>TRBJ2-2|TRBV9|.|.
CASSAENTGELFF
TGTGCCAGCAGCGCAGAGAACACCGGGGAGCTGTTTTTT
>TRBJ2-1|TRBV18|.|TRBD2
CASSPWTSGSSYNEQFF
TGTGCCAGCTCCCCTTGGACTAGCGGGAGCTCCTACAATGAGCAGTTCTTC
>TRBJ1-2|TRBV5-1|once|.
CASSLFGRGNYGYTF
TGCGCCAGCAGCTTGTTTGGTAGGGGTAACTATGGCTACACCTTC
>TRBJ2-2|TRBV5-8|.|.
CASSSAGGTMNTGELFF
TGTGCCAGCAGCTCGGCCGGCGGGACGATGAACACCGGGGAGCTGTTTTTT
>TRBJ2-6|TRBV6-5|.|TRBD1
CATRGGRSGANVLTF
TGTGCCACGCGAGGGGGCCGCTCTGGGGCCAACGTCCTGACTTTC
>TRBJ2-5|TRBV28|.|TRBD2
CASIPGLAMETQYF
TGTGCCAGCATTCCGGGACTAGCGATGGAGACCCAGTACTTC
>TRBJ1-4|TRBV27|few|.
CASSSTPGTGEKLFF
TGTGCCAGCAGTTCCACCCCGGGAACGGGTGAAAAACTGTTTTTT
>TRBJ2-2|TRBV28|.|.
CASSPASPGELFF
TGTGCCAGCAGCCCTGCTAGCCCCGGGGAGCTGTTTTTT
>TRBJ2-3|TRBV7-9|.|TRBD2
CASSTRLAGVMGHDTQYF
TGTGCCAGCAGCACCCGACTAGCGGGAGTTATGGGGCACGATACGCAGTATTTT
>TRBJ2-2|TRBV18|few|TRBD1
CASSPKSQGATGELFF
TGTGCCAGCTCACCGAAGTCCCAGGGGGCCACCGGGGAGCTGTTTTTT
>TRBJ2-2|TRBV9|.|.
CASSVVGTGELFF
TGTGCCAGCAGCGTAGTCGGCACCGGGGAGCTGTTTTTT
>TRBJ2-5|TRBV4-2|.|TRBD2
CASSQDSLAGGQETQYF
TGTGCCAGCAGCCAAGATTCCCTAGCGGGGGGACAAGAGACCCAGTACTTC
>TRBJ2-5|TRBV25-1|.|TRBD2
CASSDPRGGLETQYF
TGTGCCAGCAGTGACCCTCGGGGGGGGCTTGAGACCCAGTACTTC
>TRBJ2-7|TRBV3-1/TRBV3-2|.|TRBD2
CASSQGISGVSYEQYF
TGTGCCAGCAGCCAAGGAATAAGCGGGGTTTCCTACGAGCAGTACTTC
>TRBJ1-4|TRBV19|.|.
CASSMGRSNEKLFF
TGTGCCAGTAGTATGGGCAGATCTAATGAAAAACTGTTTTTT
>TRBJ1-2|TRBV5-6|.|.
CASSLVVSANYGYTF
TGTGCCAGCAGCTTGGTGGTCTCAGCTAACTATGGCTACACCTTC
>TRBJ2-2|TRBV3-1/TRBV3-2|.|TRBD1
CASSLRQGVDTGELFF
TGTGCCAGCAGCCTCAGACAGGGGGTGGACACCGGGGAGCTGTTTTTT
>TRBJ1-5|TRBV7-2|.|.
CASSLSGSSNQPQHF
TGTGCCAGCAGCTTATCCGGGAGCAGCAATCAGCCCCAGCATTTT
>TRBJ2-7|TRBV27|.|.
CASSPPSRYLEQYF
TGTGCCAGCAGTCCTCCCTCGAGGTATCTCGAGCAGTACTTC
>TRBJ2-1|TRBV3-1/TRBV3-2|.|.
CASSQSSYEQFF
TGTGCCAGCAGCCAATCCTCGTATGAGCAGTTCTTC
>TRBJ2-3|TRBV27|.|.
CASIRIRGPDTQYF
TGTGCCAGCATAAGGATAAGGGGCCCAGATACGCAGTATTTT
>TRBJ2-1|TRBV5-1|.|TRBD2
CASSLVAGTYNEQFF
TGCGCCAGCAGCTTGGTAGCGGGGACCTACAATGAGCAGTTCTTC
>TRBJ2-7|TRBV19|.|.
CASSISGRSDYEQYF
TGTGCCAGTAGTATTAGTGGAAGGAGTGACTACGAGCAGTACTTC
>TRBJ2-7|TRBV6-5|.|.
CASKGGAREQYF
TGTGCCAGCAAGGGCGGGGCTCGGGAGCAGTACTTC
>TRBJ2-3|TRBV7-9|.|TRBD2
CASSVASGGSTDTQYF
TGTGCCAGCAGCGTCGCGAGCGGGGGAAGCACAGATACGCAGTATTTT
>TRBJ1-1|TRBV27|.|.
CASSLSGPGGTEAFF
TGTGCCAGCAGTTTATCAGGTCCGGGAGGCACTGAAGCTTTCTTT
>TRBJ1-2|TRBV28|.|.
CASSLSGQTTNYGYTF
TGTGCCAGCAGTCTCTCCGGACAGACCACTAACTATGGCTACACCTTC
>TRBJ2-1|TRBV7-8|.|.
CASSLAAPEQFF
TGTGCCAGCAGCTTAGCAGCGCCAGAGCAGTTCTTC
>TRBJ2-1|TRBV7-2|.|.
CASSERGSSYNEQFF
TGTGCCAGCAGCGAACGGGGAAGCTCCTACAATGAGCAGTTCTTC
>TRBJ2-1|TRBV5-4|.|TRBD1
CASSPGTGDEQFF
TGTGCCAGCAGCCCCGGGACAGGGGATGAGCAGTTCTTC
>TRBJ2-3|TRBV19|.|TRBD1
CASSIRQGATDTQYF
TGTGCCAGTAGTATCCGACAGGGGGCAACAGATACGCAGTATTTT
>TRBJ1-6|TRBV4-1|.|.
CASSQEWTADSPLHF
TGCGCCAGCAGCCAAGAATGGACAGCCGATTCGCCCCTCCACTTT
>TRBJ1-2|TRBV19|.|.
CASSPGRTGYGYTF
TGTGCCAGTAGTCCCGGCAGGACTGGGTATGGCTACACCTTC
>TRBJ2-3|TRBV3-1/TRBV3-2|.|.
CASSQGASTDTQYF
TGTGCCAGCAGCCAAGGGGCATCCACAGATACGCAGTATTTT
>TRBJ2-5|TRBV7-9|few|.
CASSLKQGGLQETQYF
TGTGCCAGCAGCTTAAAGCAGGGGGGTCTGCAAGAGACCCAGTACTTC
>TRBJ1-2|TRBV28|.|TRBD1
CASMEQGGINYGYTF
TGTGCCAGCATGGAACAGGGGGGAATTAACTATGGCTACACCTTC
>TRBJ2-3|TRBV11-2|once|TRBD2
CASSLGVGGGSTDTQYF
TGTGCCAGCAGCTTAGGGGTGGGCGGGGGGAGCACAGATACGCAGTATTTT
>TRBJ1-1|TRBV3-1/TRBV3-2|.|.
CASSQRASEAFF
TGTGCCAGCAGCCAGCGGGCCTCTGAAGCTTTCTTT